This section outlines one TCR beta chain sequence together with its context. Its antigen is as yet unknown. This sample is drawn from a study of cytomegalovirus exposure and HLA in healthy donors. Study-wide points: According to a subsequent analysis, TCR clusters from the first cohort were inclined to appear together in the roughly 110 validation repertoires.

The germline V and J ends were trimmed by 7 bases and 1 base, with 8 bases remaining between them. CDR1 is MNHNS, CDR2 SASEGT, per germline. The CDR3 consists of 14 residues. Sequencing used immunoSEQ multiplex PCR; TCRdb keeps in-frame clones, though not all of them. Of around 220,000 clones listed, roughly 88% are singletons. Sequencing was done on a sample of PBMCs. This TCR derives from a woman aged 30 to 39 in good health and CMV-seropositive. V and J are TRBV6-1 and TRBJ2-6; D remains unclear. CDR3 sequence reads: CASTGSSGANVLTF. DNA for the CDR3: TGTGCCAGCACCGGAAGTTCTGGGGCCAACGTCCTGACTTTC.